This entry lists 4 T cell receptor beta chains sequenced from one sample in a study of T-cell memory formation after mild COVID-19. A single record per CDR3 protein comes from TCRdb applying MiXCR to the 5' RACE reads. The data contain about 340,000 distinct CDR3 sequences, over 13% of them singletons. Sequences were obtained from PBMCs or a T cell subset sorted from them (not recorded which). These receptors originate from a young man who had mild COVID-19 (a few samples of this study predate the infection). Cell type and time point are not known.

This clonotype was observed at least ten times. The V and J genes are TRBV6-2 or TRBV6-3 and TRBJ2-3; D call uncertain. The germline gives CDR1 MNHEY, CDR2 SVGEGT. Between the trimmed V and J ends, which lost 2 bases and 8 bases, there was a span of 8 bases. The CDR3 extends over 12 amino acids. This CDR3 reads CASSYGPGTQYF. The DNA for the CDR3 is TGTGCCAGCAGTTACGGGCCGGGTACGCAGTATTTT.

This clonotype came up many times. The chain links TRBV4-3 to TRBJ2-1, with TRBD2 matching 9 bases. Per the germline V gene, CDR1 is LGHNA and CDR2 is YSLEER. This CDR3 region has 16 residues. The V and J ends lost 0 bases and 4 bases, in that order; junction bases with no gene match: 4. This CDR3 is CASSQDSAGGYNEQFF. As DNA, the CDR3 is TGCGCCAGCAGCCAAGATTCCGCGGGGGGGTACAATGAGCAGTTCTTC.

This clonotype has a handful of counts. The rearrangement uses TRBV7-2 and TRBJ1-2, with D possibly TRBD1 on 6 matching bases. The CDR3 is 12 residues long. Germline loops: CDR1 SGHTA, CDR2 FQGNSA. The ends were cut back, 2 bases at V and 8 bases at J, with 9 bases in the middle. The CDR3 loop is CASSLSGEGYTF. The CDR3 DNA is TGTGCCAGCAGCTTATCAGGGGAGGGCTACACCTTC.

This clonotype was observed a few times. This chain links TRBV20-1 with TRBJ1-2; perhaps TRBD1 as D (5 bases). The CDR3 runs to 17 residues. V was trimmed by 4 bases and J by 5 bases, leaving 26 bases between them. Germline V CDR1 and CDR2: DFQATT, SNEGSKA (reference sequence). The CDR3 nucleotides are TGCAGTGCTAAAACGCCAAGGGACGCTGGAAAGAATTATGGCTACACCTTC. Residues: CSAKTPRDAGKNYGYTF.